This T cell receptor (beta chain) was found in a study of blood T cell repertoires in COVID-19. Study as a whole: Material from acute and convalescent COVID-19 was sourced from the United States, Italy and Spain.

Trimming cost V 3 bases and J 6 bases; bases outside gene matches: 8. Looked up from germline, CDR1 is KGHDR and CDR2 is SFDVKD. The CDR3 loop spans 15 amino acids. The Seattle patients, enrolled during active infection, were followed longitudinally. The authors' processing: Amplification with reference gene primers provided the estimates of nucleated cell counts. Produced via immunoSEQ multiplex PCR; TCRdb's table is partial and in-frame only. For V, J and clone size, that table is used; D and trimming come from the DNA. The sample yields over 150,000 clones, approximately 87% seen once. This clonotype was obtained from a woman in her 70s with COVID-19, enrolled during active disease. Sequenced material: peripheral blood. The chain employs TRBV24-1 and TRBJ2-7, with 9 bases lining up with TRBD1. The CDR3 spells CATSDPGQGSREQYF. In DNA form, the CDR3 reads TGTGCCACCAGTGATCCCGGACAGGGGAGCCGCGAGCAGTACTTC.